What follows are 31 T cell receptor beta chains derived from one specimen sequenced in a study of T cells after yellow fever vaccination. TCRdb re-called the 5' RACE reads with MiXCR, one entry per CDR3 protein. The table records about 370,000 distinct CDR3 sequences, approximately 10% of them present only once. The sample in question was PBMCs, obtained on the day of the first yellow fever vaccination. The source is a man aged 18 to 35 who received the YFV17D yellow fever vaccine.

The chain couples TRBV20-1 to TRBJ1-6; possible D gene TRBD1, 5 bases. CDR1 DFQATT and CDR2 SNEGSKA come from the germline V gene (reference sequence). V gave up 5 bases and J gave up 7 bases, with 15 bases separating them. This CDR3 is 14 amino acids long. CDR3 sequence: CSALQGVGNSPLHF. The CDR3 DNA reads TGCAGTGCTCTTCAGGGAGTAGGGAATTCACCCCTCCACTTT.

This clonotype was seen repeatedly, ten times or more. This chain uses TRBV5-5 with TRBJ2-4, with a possible D match to TRBD1 (5 bases). Germline V CDR1 and CDR2: SGHKS, YYEKEE (reference sequence). V gave up 4 bases and J gave up 0 bases, with 14 bases separating them. This CDR3 region has 16 residues. CDR3 sequence (DNA): TGTGCCAGCAGCCCCAGGGTCTTACTAGCCAAAAACATTCAGTACTTC. Its translation: CASSPRVLLAKNIQYF.

This clonotype was observed a handful of times. The chain has TRBV6-1 and TRBJ1-6, with 8 bases that match TRBD1. J gave up 10 bases and V 5 bases, and 10 bases lay outside the gene matches. This CDR3 spans 15 amino acids. CDR1 MNHNS and CDR2 SASEGT come from the germline V gene. This CDR3 is CASSRRGTGGSPLHF. CDR3 DNA sequence: TGTGCCAGCAGTCGTAGGGGAACAGGGGGATCACCCCTCCACTTT.

The chain carries TRBV10-1 and TRBJ2-2, with D possibly matching TRBD2 (6 bases). Germline V gives CDR1 WNHNN, CDR2 SYGVQD (reference sequence). Trimming cost V 4 bases and J 5 bases, with 14 bases left between them. The CDR3 has 15 residues. The CDR3 loop reads CASSVAAGGTGELFF. CDR3 in DNA: TGCGCCAGCAGTGTCGCGGCAGGAGGGACCGGGGAGCTGTTTTTT.

The chain recombines TRBV7-2 with TRBJ2-1, with D possibly TRBD2 on 6 matching bases. Trimming removed 1 base from V and 10 bases from J, with 11 bases in between. This CDR3 comprises 13 residues. Per the germline V gene, CDR1 is SGHTA and CDR2 is FQGNSA. CDR3 sequence reads: CASSLDRGGEQFF. The CDR3 region has the DNA TGTGCCAGCAGCTTAGATCGGGGAGGAGAGCAGTTCTTC. Full variable domain (remainder filled in from reference TRBV7-2 and TRBJ2-1): GAGVSQSPSNKVTEKGKDVELRCDPISGHTALYWYRQSLGQGLEFLIYFQGNSAPDKSGLPSDRFSAERTGGSVSTLTIQRTQQEDSAVYLCASSLDRGGEQFFGPGTRLTVL.

The CDR3 DNA is TGTGCCAGCCGCGAGGGACAGCCCTACGAGCAGTACTTC. The encoded protein is CASREGQPYEQYF. The rearrangement joins TRBV6-6 to TRBJ2-7; 7 positions agree with TRBD1. The CDR3 runs to 13 residues. V dropped 8 bases and J dropped 2; count of bases not matched to a gene: 6. Germline V lookup: CDR1 MNHNY, CDR2 SVGAGI (reference sequence).

This clonotype has at least ten counts. V and J are TRBV12-3 or TRBV12-4 and TRBJ2-2; TRBD1 might be the D (6 bases). V dropped 6 bases and J dropped 1 base, with 9 bases sitting between them. The CDR3 is made up of 14 amino acids. CDR3 region: CASSETGNTGELFF. In DNA, the CDR3 is TGTGCCAGCAGCGAGACAGGGAACACCGGGGAGCTGTTTTTT.

The chain is built from TRBV6-1 and TRBJ1-5, with D possibly being TRBD1 (6 bases). Germline lookup yields CDR1 MNHNS and CDR2 SASEGT. The CDR3 is made up of 13 amino acids. V was pared by 6 bases and J by 5 bases, with 11 bases between. The CDR3 DNA sequence: TGTGCCAGCAGCCCCCCAGGGGATCAGCCCCAGCATTTT. It yields the protein CASSPPGDQPQHF.

This chain connects TRBV3-1 to TRBJ1-5, with 8 bases aligning to TRBD1. With 5 bases clipped from V and 6 bases from J, the junction kept 6 bases outside the gene matches. Looked up from germline, CDR1 is LGHDT and CDR2 is YNNKEL (reference sequence). This CDR3 is 14 amino acids long. As DNA, the CDR3 is TGTGCCAGCAGCGGGACAGGATCGGGTCAGCCCCAGCATTTT. This codes for CASSGTGSGQPQHF.

This clonotype came up many times. The chain combines TRBV5-1 with TRBJ1-2, with TRBD1 matching 7 bases. The CDR3 is made up of 15 amino acids. Per the germline V gene, CDR1 is SGHRS and CDR2 is YFSETQ. The trim removed 9 bases at V and 5 bases at J, leaving 16 bases unmatched. The CDR3 bases are TGCGCCACCAAACCCAACCCAGGGGGACTGTATGGCTACACCTTC. It specifies CATKPNPGGLYGYTF. The full variable domain, completed using reference TRBV5-1 and TRBJ1-2, is KAGVTQTPRYLIKTRGQQVTLSCSPISGHRSVSWYQQTPGQGLQFLFEYFSETQRNKGNFPGRFSGRQFSNSRSEMNVSTLELGDSALYLCATKPNPGGLYGYTFGSGTRLTVV.

In nucleotides, the CDR3 is TGTGCCACCAGCAGACTACAGGGTGCGTACGAGCAGTACGTC. Its translation: CATSRLQGAYEQYV. The chain links TRBV15 to TRBJ2-7, with D possibly matching TRBD1 (6 bases). The CDR3 has 14 residues. Germline CDR1 is LNHNV and CDR2 is YYDKDF (reference sequence). Trimming cost V 2 bases and J 4 bases, with 12 bases left between them.

This clonotype was counted ten times or more. The chain joins TRBV7-9 to TRBJ1-5, with D uncertain. The germline CDR1 and CDR2 sequences are SEHNR and FQNEAQ (reference sequence). Trimming stripped 1 base from V and 9 bases from J, with 19 bases between. The CDR3 runs 16 residues. The DNA for the CDR3 is TGTGCCAGCAGCTTAGTCGGAGTGGAGGAGGGAGGGCCCCAGCATTTT. Translated, it gives CASSLVGVEEGGPQHF.

This clonotype was found a few times. The chain employs TRBV5-5 and TRBJ2-5; D is possibly TRBD2 (5 bases). The V end lost 3 bases, the J end lost 5 bases, and 11 bases lay between the germline ends. The CDR3 extends over 13 amino acids. From germline, CDR1 is SGHKS and CDR2 YYEKEE (reference sequence). The CDR3 is CASSSPGSETQYF. CDR3 bases: TGTGCCAGCAGCTCCCCGGGGTCCGAGACCCAGTACTTC.

V usage is TRBV6-1 and J usage is TRBJ1-1; 10 bases line up with TRBD1. The V segment lost 6 bases and the J segment 1 base; nucleotides outside the gene matches: 11. CDR1 and CDR2 from the germline V gene are MNHNS and SASEGT. This CDR3 spans 17 amino acids. For the CDR3, the DNA is TGTGCCAGCAGCTCAACCGGGACAGGGGACCAGAACACTGAAGCTTTCTTT. Translated, it gives CASSSTGTGDQNTEAFF.

The J gene is TRBJ1-4, the V gene TRBV15; D is undetermined. V was pared by 0 bases and J by 5 bases, with 13 bases between. Per the germline V gene, CDR1 is LNHNV and CDR2 is YYDKDF (reference sequence). The CDR3 has 16 amino acids. The CDR3 DNA reads as TGTGCCACCAGCAGAGATTTCGCAGGAGAAAATGAAAAACTGTTTTTT. Translation: CATSRDFAGENEKLFF. Complete variable domain (other parts from reference TRBV15 and TRBJ1-4): DAMVIQNPRYQVTQFGKPVTLSCSQTLNHNVMYWYQQKSSQAPKLLFHYYDKDFNNEADTPDNFQSRRPNTSFCFLDIRSPGLGDTAMYLCATSRDFAGENEKLFFGSGTQLSVL.

This clonotype was seen repeatedly, ten times or more. One end of the junction varies from germline; a read error may be responsible. This chain uses TRBV7-7 with TRBJ2-2; TRBD1 or TRBD2 may be the D gene (5 bases each). Germline-derived CDR1 and CDR2 are SSHAT and FNYEAQ (reference sequence). This CDR3 region has 13 residues. In DNA form, the CDR3 reads TGTGCTAGCAGGGACGGGAACACCGGGGAGCTGTTTTTT. Its translation is CASRDGNTGELFF.

This sequence joins TRBV7-2 and TRBJ1-1, with TRBD1 as a possible D gene (6 bases). The CDR3 length is 13 residues. V was trimmed by 6 bases and J by 5 bases, leaving 13 bases between them. Looked up from germline, CDR1 is SGHTA and CDR2 is FQGNSA. The CDR3 DNA reads as TGTGCCAGCAGATCCACAGGGATAACTGAAGCTTTCTTT. Translated, it gives CASRSTGITEAFF.

Ten or more counts support this clonotype. The chain recombines TRBV12-3 or TRBV12-4 with TRBJ2-3, with unresolved D. The CDR3 runs 13 residues. Trimming pared 1 base from V and 2 bases from J, leaving 4 bases between. CDR3 sequence reads: CASSLDITDTQYF. In DNA form, the CDR3 reads TGTGCCAGCAGTTTAGATATCACAGATACGCAGTATTTT.

The chain is built from TRBV24-1 and TRBJ2-5; 7 bases are shared with TRBD1. Germline trimming cut 1 base from V and 3 bases from J; bases unmatched to any gene: 4. This CDR3 region has 15 residues. Germline-derived CDR1 and CDR2 are KGHDR and SFDVKD. CDR3 region: CATSDFYRGEETQYF. DNA of the CDR3: TGTGCCACCAGTGATTTTTACAGGGGCGAAGAGACCCAGTACTTC.

This clonotype came up a few times. The rearrangement joins TRBV24-1 to TRBJ1-1; D possibly corresponds to TRBD1 (6 bases). Trimming took off 3 bases at V and 1 base at J, with 11 bases between the two ends. This CDR3 has 15 amino acids. Germline CDR1 is KGHDR and CDR2 is SFDVKD. The CDR3 is CATSDAGQSNTEAFF. Written as DNA, the CDR3 is TGTGCCACCAGTGATGCTGGACAGTCGAACACTGAAGCTTTCTTT.

This clonotype was observed a few times. The CDR3 sequence is CASSLVGHTEAFF. DNA for the CDR3: TGTGCCAGCAGCTTGGTTGGGCACACTGAAGCTTTCTTT. The chain recombines TRBV5-6 with TRBJ1-1; no firm D call. V dropped 0 bases and J dropped 3 bases, with 6 bases sitting between them. The germline V gene encodes CDR1 SGHDT and CDR2 YYEEEE. The CDR3 runs 13 residues.

This chain connects TRBV30 to TRBJ1-2; D perhaps matches TRBD1 (6 bases). Trimming pared 0 bases from V and 3 bases from J, leaving 20 bases between. The germline gives CDR1 GTSNPN, CDR2 SVGIG (reference sequence). The CDR3 loop spans 17 amino acids. CDR3: CAWSVWDTTGGYYGYTF. CDR3 DNA: TGTGCCTGGAGTGTCTGGGACACGACGGGCGGCTACTATGGCTACACCTTC.

V gene TRBV30 combines with J gene TRBJ2-7; no clear D. The CDR3 runs to 12 residues. Germline V lookup: CDR1 GTSNPN, CDR2 SVGIG (reference sequence). The V end lost 5 bases, the J end lost 3 bases, and 11 bases lay between the germline ends. As DNA, the CDR3 is TGTGCCTGGGGCCGGGTCGTCTACGAGCAGTACTTC. Protein sequence: CAWGRVVYEQYF.

This clonotype was seen more than once but under ten times. The chain is built from TRBV6-2 or TRBV6-3 and TRBJ2-7; 7 bases are a match to TRBD1. In germline, CDR1 is MNHEY, CDR2 SVGEGT. After removal of 2 bases from V and 3 bases from J, the junction contained 1 base not matched to a gene. The CDR3 extends over 13 amino acids. CDR3 bases: TGTGCCAGCAGTTACGGGACAGTCTACGAGCAGTACGTC. This codes for CASSYGTVYEQYV.

This clonotype was seen a single time. A much bigger clone sits one base away, suggesting this may be a read error. This chain uses TRBV28 with TRBJ2-3, with D perhaps matching TRBD1 (5 bases). The CDR3 spans 14 residues. The V gene's germline CDR1 is MDHEN and CDR2 SYDVKM. V lost 6 bases to trimming and J lost 9 bases, with 19 bases between them. CDR3 in amino acids: CASSMASGFETQYF. CDR3 nucleotide sequence: TGTGCCAGCAGCATGGCTTCAGGGTTCGAAACGCAGTATTTT.

This clonotype was picked up many times. This chain joins TRBV7-2 and TRBJ2-5, with D possibly TRBD1 on 6 matching bases. The V gene's germline CDR1 is SGHTA and CDR2 FQGNSA. The CDR3 length is 13 residues. V was shortened by 3 bases and J by 2 bases, with 7 bases between the two germline ends. CDR3 DNA: TGTGCCAGCAGCTTCGGACAGCAAGAGACCCAGTACTTC. This sequence encodes CASSFGQQETQYF.

The table lists this clonotype with a few counts. The rearrangement joins TRBV19 to TRBJ2-7; D may correspond to TRBD1 or TRBD2 (5 bases each). CDR3 length equals 16 residues. From germline, CDR1 is LNHDA and CDR2 SQIVND (reference sequence). V gave up 5 bases and J gave up 1 base, with 18 bases separating them. The CDR3 region has the DNA TGTGCCAGTAGTGCCACCCGGACCTGGGGGTCCTACGAGCAGTACTTC. Protein: CASSATRTWGSYEQYF.

This clonotype was counted only a few times. This rearrangement joins TRBV7-9 to TRBJ1-1, with TRBD1 matching 8 bases. V gave up 1 base and J gave up 5 bases; unmatched junction bases: 6. The CDR3 contains 15 residues. Per germline, CDR1 SEHNR and CDR2 FQNEAQ (reference sequence). CDR3 nucleotide sequence: TGTGCCAGCAGCTTAGGGGCAGGGGGCTTTACTGAAGCTTTCTTT. Its translation: CASSLGAGGFTEAFF.

This clonotype was seen many times. V is TRBV4-1 and J is TRBJ2-1; D uncertain. V lost 2 bases and J 0 bases, leaving 8 bases between the germline ends. Germline V gene sequence: CDR1 MGHRA, CDR2 YSYEKL. The CDR3 length is 15 residues. The CDR3 loop is CASSQSMSSYNEQFF. The CDR3 DNA reads as TGCGCCAGCAGCCAAAGCATGAGCTCCTACAATGAGCAGTTCTTC.

This clonotype is a singleton in its sample. This chain connects TRBV5-6 to TRBJ2-2, with D perhaps matching TRBD1 or TRBD2 (5 bases each). CDR3 length equals 15 residues. Germline CDR1 reads SGHDT; CDR2 reads YYEEEE. V was cut by 0 bases and J by 6 bases, with 12 bases left in between. This chain's CDR3 is CASSLDGLGAGELFF. The CDR3 bases are TGTGCCAGCAGCTTGGACGGCCTGGGGGCCGGGGAGCTGTTTTTT.

The chain is built from TRBV6-5 and TRBJ2-7; D may correspond to TRBD1 or TRBD2 (5 bases each). Trimming shortened V by 8 bases and J by 6 bases, and 14 bases separated the two germline ends. Germline V lookup: CDR1 MNHEY, CDR2 SVGAGI. The CDR3 is 12 residues long. The chain's CDR3 is CASGGAGSEQYF. CDR3 DNA sequence: TGTGCCAGCGGGGGAGCAGGGAGCGAGCAGTACTTC.